This T cell receptor (beta chain) originates from a study of cytomegalovirus exposure and HLA in healthy donors. The CDR3 sequence is 14 residues long. Notes on the study in general: There were some public TCRs occurring in many donors, but most TCR sequences were rare. In vitro confirmation showed three CMV-associated chains to be CMV antigen specific.

Turning to this clone: Its antigen remains unidentified.

Generated by immunoSEQ multiplex PCR, the TCRdb table keeps only in-frame clones and is missing some. The data show approximately 60,000 clones, 93% seen once. The sample consisted of PBMCs. This sequence originates from a young woman in good health and CMV-seronegative. The chain has TRBV1 and TRBJ2-7; the table's D call, TRBD1, was not checked against the DNA. TRBV1 is flagged as a pseudogene. The CDR3 DNA is TGCACCAGCAGCTTCGGGACAGGGGGTCCCGAGCAGTACTTC. This sequence encodes CTSSFGTGGPEQYF.